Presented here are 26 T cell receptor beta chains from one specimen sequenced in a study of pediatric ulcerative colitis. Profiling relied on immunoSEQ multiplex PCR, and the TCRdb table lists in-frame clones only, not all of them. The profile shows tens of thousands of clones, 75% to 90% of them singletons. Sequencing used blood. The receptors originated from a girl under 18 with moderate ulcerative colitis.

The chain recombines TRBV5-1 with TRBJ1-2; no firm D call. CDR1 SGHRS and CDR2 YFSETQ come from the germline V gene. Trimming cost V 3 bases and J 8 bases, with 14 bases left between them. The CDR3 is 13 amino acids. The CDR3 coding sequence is TGCGCCAGCAGCTCGGTCGGGAATCCGGGCTACACCTTC. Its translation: CASSSVGNPGYTF.

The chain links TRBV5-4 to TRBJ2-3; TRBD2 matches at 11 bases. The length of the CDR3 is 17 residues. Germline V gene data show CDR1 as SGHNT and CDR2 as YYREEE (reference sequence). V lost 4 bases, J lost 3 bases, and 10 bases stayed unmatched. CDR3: CASSRRDWTSGTDTQYF. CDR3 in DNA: TGTGCCAGCAGCAGAAGAGATTGGACTAGCGGGACAGATACGCAGTATTTT.

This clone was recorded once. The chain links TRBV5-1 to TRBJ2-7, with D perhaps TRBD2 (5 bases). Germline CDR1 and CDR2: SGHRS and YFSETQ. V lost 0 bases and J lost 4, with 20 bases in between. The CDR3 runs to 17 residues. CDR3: CASSLDKRVPSSYEQYF. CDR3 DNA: TGCGCCAGCAGCTTGGACAAGAGGGTTCCATCGAGTTACGAGCAGTACTTC.

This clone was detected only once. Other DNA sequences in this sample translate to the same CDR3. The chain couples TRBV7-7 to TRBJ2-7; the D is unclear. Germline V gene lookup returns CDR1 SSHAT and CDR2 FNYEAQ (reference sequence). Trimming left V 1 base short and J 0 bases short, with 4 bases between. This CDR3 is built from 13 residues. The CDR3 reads CASSLGDSYEQYF. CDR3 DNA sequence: TGTGCCAGCAGCTTAGGGGACTCCTACGAGCAGTACTTC. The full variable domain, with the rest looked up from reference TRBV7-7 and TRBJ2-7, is GAGVSQSPRYKVTKRGQDVTLRCDPISSHATLYWYQQALGQGPEFLTYFNYEAQPDKSGLPSDRFSAERPEGSISTLTIQRTEQRDSAMYRCASSLGDSYEQYFGPGTRLTVT.

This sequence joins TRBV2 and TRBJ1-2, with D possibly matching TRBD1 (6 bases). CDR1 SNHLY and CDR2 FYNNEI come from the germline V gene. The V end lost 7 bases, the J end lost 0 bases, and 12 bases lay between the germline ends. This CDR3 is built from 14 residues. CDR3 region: CASTSTGTNYGYTF. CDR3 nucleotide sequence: TGTGCCAGCACCTCTACAGGGACTAACTATGGCTACACCTTC.

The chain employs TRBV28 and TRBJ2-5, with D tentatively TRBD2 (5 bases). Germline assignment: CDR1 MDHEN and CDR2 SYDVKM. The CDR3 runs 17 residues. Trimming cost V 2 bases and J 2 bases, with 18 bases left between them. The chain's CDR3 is CASSLGVPTTEQETQYF. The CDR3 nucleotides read TGTGCCAGCAGTTTAGGAGTTCCGACTACCGAACAAGAGACCCAGTACTTC.

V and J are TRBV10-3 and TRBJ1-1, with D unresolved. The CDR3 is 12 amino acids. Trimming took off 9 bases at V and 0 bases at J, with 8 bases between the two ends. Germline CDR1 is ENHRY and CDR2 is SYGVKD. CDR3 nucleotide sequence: TGTGCCATTGCGAAAGTGAACACTGAAGCTTTCTTT. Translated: CAIAKVNTEAFF.

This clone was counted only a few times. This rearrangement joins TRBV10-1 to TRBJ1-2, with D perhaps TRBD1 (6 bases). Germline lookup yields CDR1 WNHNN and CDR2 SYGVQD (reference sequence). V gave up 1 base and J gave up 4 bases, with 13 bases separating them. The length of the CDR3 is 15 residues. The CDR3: CASSEYRDIGYGYTF. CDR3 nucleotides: TGCGCCAGCAGTGAGTACAGGGATATCGGCTATGGCTACACCTTC.

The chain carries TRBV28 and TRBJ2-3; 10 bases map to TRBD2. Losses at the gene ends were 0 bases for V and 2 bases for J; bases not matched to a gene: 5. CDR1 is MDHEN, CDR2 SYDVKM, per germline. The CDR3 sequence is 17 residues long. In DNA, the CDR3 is TGTGCCAGCAGTTTATGGGCTAGCGGGGGCCTCACAGATACGCAGTATTTT. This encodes CASSLWASGGLTDTQYF.

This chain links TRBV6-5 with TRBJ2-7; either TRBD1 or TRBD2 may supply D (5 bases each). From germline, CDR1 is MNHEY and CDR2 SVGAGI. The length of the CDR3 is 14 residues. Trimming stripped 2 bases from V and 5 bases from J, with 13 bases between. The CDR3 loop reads CASSYTRGSHEQYF. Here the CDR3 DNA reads TGTGCCAGCAGTTACACGAGGGGTTCGCACGAGCAGTACTTC.

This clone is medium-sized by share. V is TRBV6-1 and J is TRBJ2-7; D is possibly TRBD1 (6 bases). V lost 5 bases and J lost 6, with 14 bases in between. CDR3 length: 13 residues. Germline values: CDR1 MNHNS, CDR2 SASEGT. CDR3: CASSKDRTGEQYF. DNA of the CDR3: TGTGCCAGCAGTAAGGACAGAACCGGCGAGCAGTACTTC.

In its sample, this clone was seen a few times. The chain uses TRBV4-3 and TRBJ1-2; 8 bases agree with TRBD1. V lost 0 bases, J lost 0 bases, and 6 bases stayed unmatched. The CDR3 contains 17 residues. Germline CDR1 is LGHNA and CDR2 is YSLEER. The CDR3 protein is CASSQEHRGASNYGYTF. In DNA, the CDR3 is TGCGCCAGCAGCCAAGAACACAGGGGGGCATCTAACTATGGCTACACCTTC.

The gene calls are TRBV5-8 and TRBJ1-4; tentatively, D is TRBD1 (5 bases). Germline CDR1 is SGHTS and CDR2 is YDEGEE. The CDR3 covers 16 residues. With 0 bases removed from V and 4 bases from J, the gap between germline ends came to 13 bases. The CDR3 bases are TGTGCCAGCAGCTTGGCGGCCGGGGGAAGTAATGAAAAACTGTTTTTT. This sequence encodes CASSLAAGGSNEKLFF.

DNA for the CDR3: TGTGCCAGCAGTCGGCAGGGATTTTACAATGAGCAGTTCTTC. Protein: CASSRQGFYNEQFF. The chain carries TRBV6-5 and TRBJ2-1; the D gene is possibly TRBD1 (5 bases). CDR1 is MNHEY, CDR2 SVGAGI, per germline. With 5 bases removed from V and 4 bases from J, the gap between germline ends came to 12 bases. There are 14 residues in the CDR3.

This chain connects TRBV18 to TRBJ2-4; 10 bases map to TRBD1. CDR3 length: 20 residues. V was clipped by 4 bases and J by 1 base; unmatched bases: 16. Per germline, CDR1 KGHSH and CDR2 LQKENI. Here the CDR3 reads CASSRGTRDRGPGAKNIQYF. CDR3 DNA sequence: TGTGCCAGCTCACGGGGGACCCGGGACAGGGGCCCTGGGGCCAAAAACATTCAGTACTTC.

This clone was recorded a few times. The CDR3 nucleotides are TGTGCCAGCAGCTTCTCCGGGACTAAGGACAATGAGCAGTTCTTC. Translated, it gives CASSFSGTKDNEQFF. V and J are TRBV5-4 and TRBJ2-1; 7 positions match TRBD2. Germline assignment: CDR1 SGHNT and CDR2 YYREEE (reference sequence). The CDR3 is 15 amino acids. V shed 2 bases, J shed 5 bases, and the junction held 7 bases outside the gene matches.

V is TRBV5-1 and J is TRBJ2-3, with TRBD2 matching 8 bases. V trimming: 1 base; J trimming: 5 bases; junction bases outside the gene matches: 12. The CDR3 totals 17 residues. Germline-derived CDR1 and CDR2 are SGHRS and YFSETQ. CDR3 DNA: TGCGCCAGCAGCTTGAGGTTGGCGGGGGGCCAGGTAGATACGCAGTATTTT. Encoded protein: CASSLRLAGGQVDTQYF.

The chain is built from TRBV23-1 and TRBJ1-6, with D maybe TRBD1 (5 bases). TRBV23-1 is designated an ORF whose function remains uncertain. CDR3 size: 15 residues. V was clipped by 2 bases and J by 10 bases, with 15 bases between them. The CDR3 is CASSQPPTGGSPLHF. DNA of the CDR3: TGCGCCAGCAGTCAACCCCCGACGGGGGGGTCACCCCTCCACTTT.

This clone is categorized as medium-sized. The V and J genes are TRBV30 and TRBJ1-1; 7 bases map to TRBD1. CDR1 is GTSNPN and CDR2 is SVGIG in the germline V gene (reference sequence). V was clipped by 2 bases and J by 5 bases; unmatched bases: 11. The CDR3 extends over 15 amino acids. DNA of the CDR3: TGTGCCTGGAGTCTCCGACAGGGTTTTATAACTGAAGCTTTCTTT. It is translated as CAWSLRQGFITEAFF.

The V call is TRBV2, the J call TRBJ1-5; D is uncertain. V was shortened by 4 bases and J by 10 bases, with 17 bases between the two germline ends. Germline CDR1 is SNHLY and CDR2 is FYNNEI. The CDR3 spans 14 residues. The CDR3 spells CASSVFEGLEPQHF. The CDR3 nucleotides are TGTGCCAGCAGTGTATTTGAGGGTTTGGAACCCCAGCATTTT.

CDR3 DNA: TGTGCCAGCAGTTACCGGGAGGGGAATGAGCAGTTCTTC. Residues: CASSYREGNEQFF. The genes are TRBV6-5 and TRBJ2-1; 8 bases line up with TRBD2. Unmatched junction bases numbered 1, after V lost 2 bases and J lost 7 bases. The V gene's germline CDR1 is MNHEY and CDR2 SVGAGI. This CDR3 has 13 residues.

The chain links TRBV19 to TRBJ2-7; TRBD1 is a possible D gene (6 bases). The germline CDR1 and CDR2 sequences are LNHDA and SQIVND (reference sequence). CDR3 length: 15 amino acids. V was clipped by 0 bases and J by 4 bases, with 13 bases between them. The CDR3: CASSIDSAGEYEQYF. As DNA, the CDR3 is TGTGCCAGTAGTATAGATTCGGCAGGGGAATACGAGCAGTACTTC.

The CDR3 loop reads CASSFYLATNEKLFF. The CDR3 DNA is TGTGCCAGCAGCTTTTATCTTGCAACTAATGAAAAACTGTTTTTT. The chain carries TRBV7-8 and TRBJ1-4; D uncertain. The CDR3 loop spans 15 amino acids. Germline assignment: CDR1 SGHVS and CDR2 FQNEAQ. Trimming stripped 3 bases from V and 0 bases from J, with 8 bases between.

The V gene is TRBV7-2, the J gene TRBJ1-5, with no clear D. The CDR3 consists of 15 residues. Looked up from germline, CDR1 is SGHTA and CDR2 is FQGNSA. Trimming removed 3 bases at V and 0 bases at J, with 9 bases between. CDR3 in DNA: TGTGCCAGCAGCTTGGGGTCAGGTAGCAATCAGCCCCAGCATTTT. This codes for CASSLGSGSNQPQHF. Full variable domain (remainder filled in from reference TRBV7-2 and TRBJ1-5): GAGVSQSPSNKVTEKGKDVELRCDPISGHTALYWYRQSLGQGLEFLIYFQGNSAPDKSGLPSDRFSAERTGGSVSTLTIQRTQQEDSAVYLCASSLGSGSNQPQHFGDGTRLSIL.

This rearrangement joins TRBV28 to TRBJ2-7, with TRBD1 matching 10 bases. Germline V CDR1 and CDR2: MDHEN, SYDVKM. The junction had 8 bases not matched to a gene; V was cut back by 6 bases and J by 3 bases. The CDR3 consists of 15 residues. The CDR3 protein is CASRRIRTGGYEQYF. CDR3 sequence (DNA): TGTGCCAGCAGACGTATCCGGACAGGGGGCTACGAGCAGTACTTC. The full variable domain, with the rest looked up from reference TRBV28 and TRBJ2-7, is DVKVTQSSRYLVKRTGEKVFLECVQDMDHENMFWYRQDPGLGLRLIYFSYDVKMKEKGDIPEGYSVSREKKERFSLILESASTNQTSMYLCASRRIRTGGYEQYFGPGTRLTVT.

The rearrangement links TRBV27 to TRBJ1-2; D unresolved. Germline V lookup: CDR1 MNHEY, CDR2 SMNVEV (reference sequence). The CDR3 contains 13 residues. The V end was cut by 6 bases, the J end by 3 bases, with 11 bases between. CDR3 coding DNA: TGTGCCAGCAGCTTAATCGGTGACTATGGCTACACCTTC. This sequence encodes CASSLIGDYGYTF.